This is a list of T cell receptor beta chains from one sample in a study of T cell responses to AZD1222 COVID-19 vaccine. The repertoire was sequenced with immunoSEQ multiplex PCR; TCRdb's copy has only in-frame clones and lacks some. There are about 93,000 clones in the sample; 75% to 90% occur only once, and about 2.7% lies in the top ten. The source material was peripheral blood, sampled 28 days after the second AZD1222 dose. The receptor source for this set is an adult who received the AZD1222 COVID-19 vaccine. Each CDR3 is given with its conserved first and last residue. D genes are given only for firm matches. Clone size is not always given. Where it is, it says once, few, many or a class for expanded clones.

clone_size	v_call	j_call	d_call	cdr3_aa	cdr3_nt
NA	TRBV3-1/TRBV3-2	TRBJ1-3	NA	CASSQGTRVNSIYF	TGTGCCAGCAGCCAAGGTACCAGGGTTAATTCCATATATTTT
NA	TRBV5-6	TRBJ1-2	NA	CASSLFRGYYGYTF	TGTGCCAGCAGCTTGTTTAGGGGGTATTATGGCTACACCTTC
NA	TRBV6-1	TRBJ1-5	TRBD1	CASSETGSNQPQHF	TGTGCCAGCAGTGAGACAGGGAGCAATCAGCCCCAGCATTTT
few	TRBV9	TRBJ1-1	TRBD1	CASSGTGRSEAFF	TGTGCCAGCAGCGGGACAGGGCGTTCGGAAGCTTTCTTT
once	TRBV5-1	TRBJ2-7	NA	CASSLAGTSYEQYF	TGCGCCAGCAGCTTGGCAGGGACATCCTACGAGCAGTACTTC
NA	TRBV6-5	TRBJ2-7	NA	CASSYTGTGQQYF	TGTGCCAGCAGTTACACCGGAACAGGGCAGCAGTACTTC
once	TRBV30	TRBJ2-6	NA	CAWNQGGDFSGANVLTF	TGTGCCTGGAATCAAGGCGGGGACTTCTCTGGGGCCAACGTCCTGACTTTC
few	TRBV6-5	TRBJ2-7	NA	CAGTDGSYEQYF	TGTGCCGGCACCGACGGATCCTACGAGCAGTACTTC
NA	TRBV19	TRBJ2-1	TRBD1	CASSSKRDREDNEQFF	TGTGCCAGTAGTAGCAAACGGGACAGGGAAGACAATGAGCAGTTCTTC
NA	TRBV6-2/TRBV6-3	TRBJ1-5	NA	CASSYDSNQPQHF	TGTGCCAGCAGTTACGATAGCAATCAGCCCCAGCATTTT
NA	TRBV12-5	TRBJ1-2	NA	CASGLQGYYGYTF	TGTGCTAGTGGTCTACAGGGCTACTATGGCTACACCTTC
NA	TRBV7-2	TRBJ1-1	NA	CASSLGGIKAFF	TGTGCCAGCAGCTTAGGGGGGATCAAGGCTTTCTTT
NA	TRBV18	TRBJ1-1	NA	CASSPLRETEAFF	TGTGCCAGCTCACCGCTAAGAGAAACTGAAGCTTTCTTT
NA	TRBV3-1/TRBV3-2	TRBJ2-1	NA	CASSYSGGALTHEQFF	TGTGCCAGCAGCTATTCTGGAGGGGCACTCACCCATGAGCAGTTCTTC
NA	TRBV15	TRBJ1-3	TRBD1	CATRKTGGGGNTIYF	TGTGCCACCAGGAAGACAGGGGGCGGTGGAAACACCATATATTTT
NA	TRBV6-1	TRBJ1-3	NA	CASSEGSTGNTIYF	TGTGCCAGCAGTGAGGGGTCCACTGGAAACACCATATATTTT
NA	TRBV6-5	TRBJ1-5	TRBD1	CAIRQGLSNQPQHF	TGTGCCATAAGACAGGGGTTGAGCAATCAGCCCCAGCATTTT
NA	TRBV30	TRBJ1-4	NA	CAWSRDSWVEKLFF	TGTGCCTGGAGCCGAGACAGTTGGGTTGAAAAACTGTTTTTT
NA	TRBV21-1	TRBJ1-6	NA	CAGSGMIATHTHNSPLHF	TGTGCCGGCAGTGGTATGATAGCTACACATACTCATAATTCACCCCTCCACTTT
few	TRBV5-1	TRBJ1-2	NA	CASSLDGGTNYGYTF	TGCGCCAGCAGCTTGGATGGGGGCACCAACTATGGCTACACCTTC
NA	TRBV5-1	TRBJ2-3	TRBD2	CASSLTSGSPDTQYF	TGCGCCAGCAGCCTTACTAGCGGGAGCCCAGATACGCAGTATTTT
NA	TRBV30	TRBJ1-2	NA	CAWWGTVRYGYTF	TGTGCCTGGTGGGGAACAGTGCGCTATGGCTACACCTTC
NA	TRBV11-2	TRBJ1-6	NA	CASSPDLRSPLHF	TGTGCCAGCAGCCCCGATTTAAGGTCACCCCTCCACTTT
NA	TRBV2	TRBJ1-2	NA	CASRKGVSGNYGYTF	TGTGCCAGCAGAAAGGGAGTCTCAGGGAACTATGGCTACACCTTC
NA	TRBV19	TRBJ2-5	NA	CASSPIDGQETQYF	TGTGCCAGTAGCCCTATCGATGGGCAAGAGACCCAGTACTTC
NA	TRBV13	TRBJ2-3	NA	CASSSRGRGATDTQYF	TGTGCCAGCAGCTCAAGGGGGCGCGGGGCCACAGATACGCAGTATTTT
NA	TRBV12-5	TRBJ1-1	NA	CASGPDGWDTEAFF	TGTGCTAGTGGCCCGGACGGATGGGACACTGAAGCTTTCTTT
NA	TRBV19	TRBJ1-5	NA	CASSIPGRGHQPQHF	TGTGCCAGTAGTATCCCGGGAAGGGGCCATCAGCCCCAGCATTTT
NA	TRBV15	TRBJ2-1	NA	CATRVEGGQYNEQFF	TGTGCCACCAGAGTCGAGGGGGGCCAGTACAATGAGCAGTTCTTC
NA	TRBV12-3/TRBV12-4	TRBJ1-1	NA	CASSLMNTEAFF	TGTGCCAGCAGTTTGATGAACACTGAAGCTTTCTTT
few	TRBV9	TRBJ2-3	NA	CASSPTSSSTDTQYF	TGTGCCAGCAGCCCCACTAGCTCCAGCACAGATACGCAGTATTTT